Each of the 12 T cell receptor beta chains below was sequenced from the same sample in a study of response to subunit inactivated influenza vaccine (dated 2018 in TCRdb). Receptor libraries were prepared by RT-PCR. Sequencing relied on an Illumina HiSeq 2500. Using fastp at Q25 and MiXCR, TCRdb reprocessed the public reads and kept productive beta chains. CDR3 protein duplicates are merged, each entry listing the most common genes and DNA. In all, the sample holds about 520,000 distinct CDR3 sequences, and roughly 23% of those were seen once. The top ten clones comprise 1.5% to 2% of the sample. The sample here was CD4+ T cells sorted from PBMCs, taken roughly 5 days after vaccination. These receptors all come from a man in his fifties or sixties who received an inactivated influenza vaccine. Donor details come from another sample of the same person, matched by shared clones.

This sequence joins TRBV20-1 and TRBJ2-7, with 8 nucleotides matching TRBD1. This CDR3 comprises 14 residues. J was trimmed by 3 bases and V by 3 bases; bases with no gene match: 7. CDR1 DFQATT and CDR2 SNEGSKA come from the germline V gene (reference sequence). CDR3 loop: CSASRTGRNYEQYF. In nucleotides, the CDR3 is TGCAGTGCTAGTCGGACAGGGAGGAACTACGAGCAGTACTTC.

This clonotype was detected only a few times. This CDR3 reads CSARINGQGYGYTF. The CDR3 coding sequence is TGCAGTGCTAGAATTAATGGGCAGGGGTATGGCTACACCTTC. The chain joins TRBV20-1 to TRBJ1-2, with D tentatively TRBD1 (6 bases). Germline CDR1 and CDR2: DFQATT and SNEGSKA (reference sequence). This CDR3 contains 14 residues. V lost 2 bases to trimming and J lost 5 bases, with 15 bases between them.

The chain has TRBV11-1 and TRBJ2-7; the D gene is possibly TRBD1 (5 bases). Germline CDR1 and CDR2: SGHAT and FQDESV (reference sequence). Trimming left V 4 bases short and J 1 base short, with 14 bases between. This CDR3 spans 15 amino acids. The chain's CDR3 is CASSSRVSRSYEQYF. The CDR3 region has the DNA TGTGCCAGCAGCTCCAGGGTTTCGAGGTCCTACGAGCAGTACTTC.

V gene TRBV12-3 or TRBV12-4 combines with J gene TRBJ1-5; D not resolved. With 2 bases removed from V and 4 bases from J, the gap between germline ends came to 12 bases. CDR3 length: 15 residues. The CDR3 loop is CASSLSDGNNQPQHF. The CDR3 DNA reads as TGTGCCAGCAGTTTAAGCGACGGGAATAATCAGCCCCAGCATTTT.

The chain joins TRBV6-2 or TRBV6-3 to TRBJ1-2, with TRBD1 as a possible D gene (6 bases). Trimming took 2 bases from V and 7 from J, leaving 11 bases between them. This CDR3 region has 13 residues. Germline V gene sequence: CDR1 MNHEY, CDR2 SVGEGT. In DNA form, the CDR3 reads TGTGCCAGCAGTTACGGGGGGCACGGTGGCTACACCTTC. Residues: CASSYGGHGGYTF.

About this clonotype itself: One junction end does not reproduce the germline sequence, and a read error may be involved. The rearrangement joins TRBV7-2 to TRBJ1-1, with TRBD1 matching 9 bases. The CDR3 has 14 residues. Germline V gives CDR1 SGHTA, CDR2 FQGNSA. CDR3 sequence reads: CASSRGTGNPEAFF. CDR3 sequence (DNA): TGTGCCAGCAGCCGAGGGACAGGGAACCCTGAAGCTTTCTTT.

This clonotype was recorded a few times. The genes are TRBV7-2 and TRBJ1-1; D is ambiguous. The CDR3 totals 14 residues. Germline-derived CDR1 and CDR2 are SGHTA and FQGNSA. Trimming shortened V by 0 bases and J by 4 bases, and 9 bases separated the two germline ends. The CDR3 DNA follows: TGTGCCAGCAGCTTAGCCGAGCGGTCCACTGAAGCTTTCTTT. It is translated as CASSLAERSTEAFF.

V usage is TRBV5-1 and J usage is TRBJ1-1, with unresolved D. V was cut by 4 bases and J by 5 bases, with 9 bases left in between. The CDR3 contains 12 residues. CDR1 is SGHRS, CDR2 YFSETQ, per germline. Written as DNA, the CDR3 is TGCGCCAGCAGCCCCGAGGGTACTGAAGCTTTCTTT. This encodes CASSPEGTEAFF.

The table lists this clonotype with a few counts. The genes are TRBV6-1 and TRBJ1-1; D gene unclear. The germline CDR1 and CDR2 sequences are MNHNS and SASEGT. Deletions cut 3 bases from V and 7 bases from J, with 12 bases between. The CDR3 length is 13 residues. This CDR3 reads CASSDHPRLEAFF. The CDR3 coding sequence is TGTGCCAGCAGTGATCATCCCAGACTTGAAGCTTTCTTT.

This clonotype was seen only a few times. This chain uses TRBV29-1 with TRBJ2-3, with 8 bases that match TRBD2. Germline V gene data show CDR1 as SQVTM and CDR2 as ANQGSEA. This CDR3 has 13 residues. J lost 2 bases, V lost 8 bases, and 6 bases had no gene match. The CDR3 is CSSGTRATDTQYF. CDR3 DNA: TGCAGCTCCGGGACTAGGGCCACAGATACGCAGTATTTT.

In regard to this clonotype: The junction and the germline gene differ at one end; a read error may be behind it. The rearrangement links TRBV12-3 or TRBV12-4 to TRBJ2-1, with D perhaps matching TRBD1 (6 bases). The CDR3 length is 12 residues. CDR3 nucleotides: TGTGCCAGCAGTTTAGAGCTAGGGGGTGCGGTCTTC. Translation gives CASSLELGGAVF.

This clonotype was seen a few times. V usage is TRBV5-6 and J usage is TRBJ2-7, with 10 nucleotides matching TRBD1. The germline V gene encodes CDR1 SGHDT and CDR2 YYEEEE. This CDR3 region has 15 residues. V shed 1 base, J shed 6 bases, and the junction held 7 bases outside the gene matches. The CDR3 protein is CASSLRRTGGGEQYF. Here the CDR3 DNA reads TGTGCCAGCAGCTTGCGGAGGACAGGGGGAGGCGAGCAGTACTTC.